This entry lists 10 T cell receptor beta chains sequenced from one sample in a study of blood T cell repertoires in COVID-19. Libraries were prepared by immunoSEQ multiplex PCR; TCRdb keeps only in-frame clonotypes and omits some of them. The data contain just over 300,000 clones, roughly 91% of them seen just once; the ten biggest clones take up roughly 1.9%. Source material: peripheral blood. The receptor set was obtained from a young woman with COVID-19, enrolled during active disease.

Only a few counts were recorded for this clone. The genes are TRBV2 and TRBJ1-6; tentatively, D is TRBD1 (6 bases). Germline V lookup: CDR1 SNHLY, CDR2 FYNNEI. The CDR3 spans 15 residues. Trimming removed 3 bases at V and 5 bases at J, with 11 bases between. Written as DNA, the CDR3 is TGTGCCAGCAGTGAGCAACAGGGAGATAATTCACCCCTCCACTTT. Protein sequence: CASSEQQGDNSPLHF.

The chain is built from TRBV9 and TRBJ2-3; 11 bases line up with TRBD2. With V trimmed by 0 bases and J by 2 bases, 8 bases remained unmatched. Germline V gene lookup returns CDR1 SGDLS and CDR2 YYNGEE. This CDR3 is built from 18 residues. The CDR3 loop is CASSVEAGTSGITDTQYF. The CDR3, as DNA: TGTGCCAGCAGCGTAGAAGCCGGGACTAGCGGAATCACAGATACGCAGTATTTT.

The chain combines TRBV4-3 with TRBJ2-2; 13 bases are shared with TRBD2. This CDR3 has 16 residues. Germline loops: CDR1 LGHNA, CDR2 YSLEER. V was pared by 4 bases and J by 7 bases, with 6 bases of the junction left unmatched. CDR3 coding DNA: TGCGCCAGCAGCCGGGGGACTAGCGGGGTAGTCGGGGAGCTGTTTTTT. Residues: CASSRGTSGVVGELFF.

V usage is TRBV27 and J usage is TRBJ2-2, with TRBD1 as a possible D gene (5 bases). This CDR3 spans 16 amino acids. The germline V gene encodes CDR1 MNHEY and CDR2 SMNVEV (reference sequence). With 2 bases removed from V and 2 bases from J, the gap between germline ends came to 12 bases. The CDR3 DNA sequence: TGTGCCAGCAGTTTAAAGGGGTCAATTAACACCGGGGAGCTGTTTTTT. Protein: CASSLKGSINTGELFF.

The V call is TRBV5-6, the J call TRBJ1-2; TRBD1 aligns across 9 bases. The CDR3 totals 15 residues. From germline, CDR1 is SGHDT and CDR2 YYEEEE. V was pared by 2 bases and J by 8 bases, with 10 bases of the junction left unmatched. CDR3 in amino acids: CASSFNRGLRNGYTF. The CDR3, as DNA: TGTGCCAGCAGCTTCAACAGGGGGCTGAGGAACGGCTACACCTTC.

This clone was seen a single time. The chain combines TRBV19 with TRBJ1-4, with 9 nucleotides matching TRBD1. V trimming: 5 bases; J trimming: 5 bases; junction bases outside the gene matches: 6. CDR3 length: 15 residues. The germline gives CDR1 LNHDA, CDR2 SQIVND (reference sequence). Here the CDR3 DNA reads TGTGCCAGTAGTCTTTCGGGGACAGGGAATGAAAAACTGTTTTTT. Its translation: CASSLSGTGNEKLFF.

The chain uses TRBV11-3 and TRBJ2-2; 9 nucleotides match TRBD1. The V gene end was trimmed by 5 bases and the J gene end by 5 bases; junction bases not matched to a gene: 6. The CDR3 loop spans 15 amino acids. From germline, CDR1 is SGHNT and CDR2 YENEEA. CDR3 nucleotide sequence: TGTGCCAGCAGCGGTACAGGGGGCTGGACCGGGGAGCTGTTTTTT. Protein: CASSGTGGWTGELFF.

This clone was counted once. The DNA of the CDR3 is TGTGCCAGCAGTTACTCCCCAGGGATGTTGAACACTGAAGCTTTCTTT. Its protein is CASSYSPGMLNTEAFF. The chain has TRBV6-2 or TRBV6-3 and TRBJ1-1; weak D call: TRBD1 (5 bases). Looked up from germline, CDR1 is MNHEY and CDR2 is SVGEGT. V dropped 0 bases and J dropped 0 bases, with 11 bases sitting between them. CDR3 length equals 16 residues.

V and J are TRBV7-2 and TRBJ2-7; the match to TRBD2 covers 14 bases. CDR1 and CDR2 from the germline V gene are SGHTA and FQGNSA. There are 16 residues in the CDR3. V shed 1 base and J 4 bases; nucleotides not matched to a gene: 3. The CDR3 spells CASSLGLAGGAYEQYF. The CDR3 DNA follows: TGTGCCAGCAGCTTAGGACTAGCGGGGGGGGCGTACGAGCAGTACTTC.

The V gene is TRBV3-1 (or the pseudogene TRBV3-2), the J gene TRBJ2-1; D gene ambiguous. Between the trimmed V and J ends, which lost 2 bases and 3 bases, there was a span of 17 bases. The CDR3 length is 17 residues. CDR1 and CDR2 (germline): LGHDT, YNNKEL (reference sequence). CDR3 loop: CASSQLFRKHSYNEQFF. The CDR3 DNA follows: TGTGCCAGCAGCCAATTGTTCCGTAAACACAGCTACAATGAGCAGTTCTTC.